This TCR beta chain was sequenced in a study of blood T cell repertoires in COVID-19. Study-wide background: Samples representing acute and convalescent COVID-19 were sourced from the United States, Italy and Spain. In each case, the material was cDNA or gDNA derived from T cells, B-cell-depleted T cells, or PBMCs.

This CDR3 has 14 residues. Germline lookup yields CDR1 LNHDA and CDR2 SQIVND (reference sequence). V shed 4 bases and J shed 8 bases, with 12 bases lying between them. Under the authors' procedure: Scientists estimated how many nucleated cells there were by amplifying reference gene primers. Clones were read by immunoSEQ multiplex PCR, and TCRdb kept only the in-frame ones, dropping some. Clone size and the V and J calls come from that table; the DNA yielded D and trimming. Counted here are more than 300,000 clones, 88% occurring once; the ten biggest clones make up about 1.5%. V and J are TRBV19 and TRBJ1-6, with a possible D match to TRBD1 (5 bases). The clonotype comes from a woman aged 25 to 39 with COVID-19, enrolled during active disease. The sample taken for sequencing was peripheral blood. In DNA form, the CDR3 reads TGTGCCAGTAGTACGAAGGGACTTTATTCACCCCTCCACTTT. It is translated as CASSTKGLYSPLHF.